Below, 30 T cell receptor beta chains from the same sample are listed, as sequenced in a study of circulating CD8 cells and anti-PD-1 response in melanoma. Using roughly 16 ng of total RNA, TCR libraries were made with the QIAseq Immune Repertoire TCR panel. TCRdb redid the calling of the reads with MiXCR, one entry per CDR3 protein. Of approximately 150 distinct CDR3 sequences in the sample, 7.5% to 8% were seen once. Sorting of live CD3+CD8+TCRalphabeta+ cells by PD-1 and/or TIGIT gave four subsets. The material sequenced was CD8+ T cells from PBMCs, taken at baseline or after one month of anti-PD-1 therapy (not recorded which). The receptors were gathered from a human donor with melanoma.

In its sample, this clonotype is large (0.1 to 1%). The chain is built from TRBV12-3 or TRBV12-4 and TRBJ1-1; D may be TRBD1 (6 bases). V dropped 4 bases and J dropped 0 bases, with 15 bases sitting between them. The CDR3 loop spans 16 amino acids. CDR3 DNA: TGTGCCAGCAGTTACCCGGACAGCCCGATGAACACTGAAGCTTTCTTT. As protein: CASSYPDSPMNTEAFF.

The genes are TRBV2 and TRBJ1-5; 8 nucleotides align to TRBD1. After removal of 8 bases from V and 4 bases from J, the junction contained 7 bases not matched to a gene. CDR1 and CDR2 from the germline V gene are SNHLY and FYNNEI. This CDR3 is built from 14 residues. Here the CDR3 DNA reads TGTGCCAGCGAAGGACAGGGTCTGAATCAGCCCCAGCATTTT. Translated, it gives CASEGQGLNQPQHF.

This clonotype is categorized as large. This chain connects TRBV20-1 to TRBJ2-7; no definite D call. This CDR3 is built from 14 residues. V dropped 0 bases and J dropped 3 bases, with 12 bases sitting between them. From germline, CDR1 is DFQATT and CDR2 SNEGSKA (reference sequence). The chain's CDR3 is CSARDEQRSYEQYF. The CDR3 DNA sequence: TGCAGTGCTAGAGATGAGCAACGTAGCTACGAGCAGTACTTC.

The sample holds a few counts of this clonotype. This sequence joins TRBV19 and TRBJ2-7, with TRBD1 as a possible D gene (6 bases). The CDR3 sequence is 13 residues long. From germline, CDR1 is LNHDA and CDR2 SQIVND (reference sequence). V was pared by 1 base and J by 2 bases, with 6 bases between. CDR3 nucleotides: TGTGCCAGTAGTATAGGGACAGCCTACGAGCAGTACTTC. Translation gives CASSIGTAYEQYF. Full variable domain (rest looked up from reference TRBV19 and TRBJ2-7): DGGITQSPKYLFRKEGQNVTLSCEQNLNHDAMYWYRQDPGQGLRLIYYSQIVNDFQKGDIAEGYSVSREKKESFPLTVTSAQKNPTAFYLCASSIGTAYEQYFGPGTRLTVT.

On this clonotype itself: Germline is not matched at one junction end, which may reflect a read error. As DNA, the CDR3 is TGTGCCAGCAGACTACCCACAGGACTTGTCTACAAGCAGTACTTC. Translating it yields CASRLPTGLVYKQYF. The chain recombines TRBV6-2 or TRBV6-3 with TRBJ2-7; either TRBD1 or TRBD2 may fit D (5 bases each). Germline CDR1 and CDR2: MNHEY and SVGEGT. The CDR3 extends over 15 amino acids.

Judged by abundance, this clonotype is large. CDR3 sequence: CASGGGNNEQFF. The CDR3 nucleotides read TGTGCCTCTGGCGGGGGTAACAATGAGCAGTTCTTC. The rearrangement links TRBV7-6 to TRBJ2-1; 7 bases line up with TRBD2. The CDR3 consists of 12 residues. Per germline, CDR1 SGHVS and CDR2 FNYEAQ. V shed 11 bases and J 5 bases; nucleotides not matched to a gene: 6.

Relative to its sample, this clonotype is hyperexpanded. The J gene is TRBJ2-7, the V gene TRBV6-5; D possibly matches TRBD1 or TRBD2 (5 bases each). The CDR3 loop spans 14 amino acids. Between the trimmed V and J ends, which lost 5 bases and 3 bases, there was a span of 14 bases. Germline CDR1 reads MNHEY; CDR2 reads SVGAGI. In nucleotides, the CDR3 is TGTGCCAGCAGTACGGCCGGGACGGGCTACGAGCAGTACTTC. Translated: CASSTAGTGYEQYF.

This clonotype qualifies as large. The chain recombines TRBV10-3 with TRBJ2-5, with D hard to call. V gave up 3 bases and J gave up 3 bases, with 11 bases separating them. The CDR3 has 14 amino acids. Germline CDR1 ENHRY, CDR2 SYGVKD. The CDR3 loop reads CAISDALMEETQYF. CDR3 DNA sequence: TGTGCCATCAGTGACGCCTTGATGGAAGAGACCCAGTACTTC.

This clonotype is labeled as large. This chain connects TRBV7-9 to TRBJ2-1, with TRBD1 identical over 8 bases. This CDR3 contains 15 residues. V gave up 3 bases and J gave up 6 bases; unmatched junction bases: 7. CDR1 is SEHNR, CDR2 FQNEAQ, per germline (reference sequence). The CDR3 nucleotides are TGTGCCAGCAGCTTGGACAGGGCGCCCCTCAATGAGCAGTTCTTC. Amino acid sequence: CASSLDRAPLNEQFF.

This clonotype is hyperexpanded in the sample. The CDR3 sequence: CAISDHGSGKDNEQFF. CDR3 in DNA: TGTGCCATCAGTGATCACGGTAGCGGGAAGGACAATGAGCAGTTCTTC. This sequence joins TRBV10-3 and TRBJ2-1, with TRBD2 matching 8 bases. J was trimmed by 5 bases and V by 3 bases; bases with no gene match: 9. Germline V gene data show CDR1 as ENHRY and CDR2 as SYGVKD. The CDR3 consists of 16 residues.

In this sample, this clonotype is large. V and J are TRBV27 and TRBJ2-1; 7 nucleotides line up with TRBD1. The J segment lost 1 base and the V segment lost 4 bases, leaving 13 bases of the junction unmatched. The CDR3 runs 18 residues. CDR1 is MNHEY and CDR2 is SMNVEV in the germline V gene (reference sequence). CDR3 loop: CASSSGVTGELSYNEQFF. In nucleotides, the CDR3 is TGTGCCAGCAGTTCCGGGGTCACAGGGGAACTTTCCTACAATGAGCAGTTCTTC.

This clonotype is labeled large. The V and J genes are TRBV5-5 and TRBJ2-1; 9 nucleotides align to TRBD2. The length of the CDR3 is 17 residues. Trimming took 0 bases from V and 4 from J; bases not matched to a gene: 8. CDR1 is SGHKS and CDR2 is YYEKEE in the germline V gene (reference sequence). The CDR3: CASSLVGASGVYNEQFF. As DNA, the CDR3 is TGTGCCAGCAGCTTGGTGGGGGCTAGCGGGGTATACAATGAGCAGTTCTTC. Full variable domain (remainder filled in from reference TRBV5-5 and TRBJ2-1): DAGVTQSPTHLIKTRGQQVTLRCSPISGHKSVSWYQQVLGQGPQFIFQYYEKEERGRGNFPDRFSARQFPNYSSELNVNALLLGDSALYLCASSLVGASGVYNEQFFGPGTRLTVL.

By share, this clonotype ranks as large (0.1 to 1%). The DNA for the CDR3 is TGTGCCAGCAGATCCGGGACTAGCGGTACAGATACGCAGTATTTT. Translated: CASRSGTSGTDTQYF. J is TRBJ2-3 and V is TRBV28; TRBD2 aligns across 11 bases. The CDR3 runs 15 residues. Trimming at V came to 6 bases and at J to 3 bases, leaving 5 bases not matched to a gene. CDR1 MDHEN and CDR2 SYDVKM come from the germline V gene.

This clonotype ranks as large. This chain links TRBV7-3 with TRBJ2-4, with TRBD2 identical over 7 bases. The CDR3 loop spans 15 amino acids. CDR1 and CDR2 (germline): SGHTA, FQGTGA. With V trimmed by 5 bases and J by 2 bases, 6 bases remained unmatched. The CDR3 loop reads CASSPGGGTKNIQYF. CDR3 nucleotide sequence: TGTGCCAGCAGCCCGGGCGGGGGTACCAAAAACATTCAGTACTTC. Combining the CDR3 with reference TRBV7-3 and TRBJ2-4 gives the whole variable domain GAGVSQTPSNKVTEKGKYVELRCDPISGHTALYWYRQSLGQGPEFLIYFQGTGAADDSGLPNDRFFAVRPEGSVSTLKIQRTERGDSAVYLCASSPGGGTKNIQYFGAGTRLSVL.

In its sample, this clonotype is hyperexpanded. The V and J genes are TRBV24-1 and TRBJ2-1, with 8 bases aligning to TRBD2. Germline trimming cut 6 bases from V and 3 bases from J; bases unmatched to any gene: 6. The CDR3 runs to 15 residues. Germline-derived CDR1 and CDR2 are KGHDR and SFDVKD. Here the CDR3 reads CATSYTGLGYNEQFF. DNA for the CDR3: TGTGCCACCAGTTACACGGGACTAGGCTACAATGAGCAGTTCTTC.

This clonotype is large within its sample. Here the CDR3 reads CASSPQANSETPSSYEQYF. For the CDR3, the DNA is TGTGCCAGCAGCCCCCAAGCCAATTCGGAGACCCCGAGCTCCTACGAGCAGTACTTC. The rearrangement uses TRBV4-2 and TRBJ2-7; D remains unclear. Germline lookup yields CDR1 LGHNA and CDR2 YNFKEQ. CDR3 length: 19 amino acids. V was shortened by 4 bases and J by 0 bases, with 25 bases between the two germline ends.

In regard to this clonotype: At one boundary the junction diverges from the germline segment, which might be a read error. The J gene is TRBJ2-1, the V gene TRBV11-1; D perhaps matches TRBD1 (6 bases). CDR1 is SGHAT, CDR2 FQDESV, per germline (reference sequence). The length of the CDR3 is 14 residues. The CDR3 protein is CANSFEGAYNEQFF. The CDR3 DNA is TGTGCCAACAGCTTTGAGGGGGCCTACAATGAGCAGTTCTTC. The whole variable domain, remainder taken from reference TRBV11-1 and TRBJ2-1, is EAEVAQSPRYKITEKSQAVAFWCDPISGHATLYWYRQILGQGPELLVQFQDESVVDDSQLPKDRFSAERLKGVDSTLKIQPAELGDSAMYLCANSFEGAYNEQFFGPGTRLTVL.

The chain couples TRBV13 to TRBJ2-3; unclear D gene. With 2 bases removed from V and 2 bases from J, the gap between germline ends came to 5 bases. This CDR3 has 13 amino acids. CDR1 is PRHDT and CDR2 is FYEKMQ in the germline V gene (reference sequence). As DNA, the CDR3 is TGTGCCAGCAGCTTATTCTCCACAGATACGCAGTATTTT. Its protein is CASSLFSTDTQYF.

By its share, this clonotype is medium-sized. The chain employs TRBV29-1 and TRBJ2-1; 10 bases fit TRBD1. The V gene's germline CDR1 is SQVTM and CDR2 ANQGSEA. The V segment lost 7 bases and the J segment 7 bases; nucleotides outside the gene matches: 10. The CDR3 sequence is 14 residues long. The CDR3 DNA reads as TGCAGCGCCGGGGGGACAGGGGCGAATAATGAGCAGTTCTTC. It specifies CSAGGTGANNEQFF.

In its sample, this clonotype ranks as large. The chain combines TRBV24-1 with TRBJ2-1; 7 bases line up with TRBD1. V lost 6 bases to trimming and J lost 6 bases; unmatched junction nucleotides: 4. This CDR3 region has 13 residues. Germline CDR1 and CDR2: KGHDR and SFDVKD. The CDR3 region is CATSSSGGNEQFF. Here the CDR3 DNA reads TGTGCCACCAGTAGCTCAGGGGGCAATGAGCAGTTCTTC.

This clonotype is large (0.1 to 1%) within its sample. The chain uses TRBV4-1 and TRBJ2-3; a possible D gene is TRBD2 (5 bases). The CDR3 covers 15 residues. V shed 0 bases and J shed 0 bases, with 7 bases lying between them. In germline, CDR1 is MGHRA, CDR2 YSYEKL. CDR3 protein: CASSQDGGSTDTQYF. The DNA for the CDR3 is TGCGCCAGCAGCCAAGATGGCGGGAGCACAGATACGCAGTATTTT.

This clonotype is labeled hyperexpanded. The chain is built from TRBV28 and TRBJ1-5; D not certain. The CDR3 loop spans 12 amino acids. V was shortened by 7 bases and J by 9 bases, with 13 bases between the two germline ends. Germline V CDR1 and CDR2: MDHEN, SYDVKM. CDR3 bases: TGTGCCAGCACCTCTCTCCGGGGGCCCCAGCATTTT. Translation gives CASTSLRGPQHF.

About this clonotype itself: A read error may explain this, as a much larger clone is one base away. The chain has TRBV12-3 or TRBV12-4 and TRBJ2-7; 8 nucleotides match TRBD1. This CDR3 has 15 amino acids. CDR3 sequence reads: CTSSPVTGEYDEQYF. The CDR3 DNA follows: TGTACCAGCAGCCCCGTGACAGGGGAATACGACGAGCAGTACTTC.

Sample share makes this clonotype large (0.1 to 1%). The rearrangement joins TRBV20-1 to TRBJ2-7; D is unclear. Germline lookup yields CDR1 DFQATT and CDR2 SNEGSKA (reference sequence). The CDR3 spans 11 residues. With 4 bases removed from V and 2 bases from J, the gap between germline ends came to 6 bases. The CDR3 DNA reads TGCAGTGCTACCGATACCTACGAGCAGTACTTC. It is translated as CSATDTYEQYF.

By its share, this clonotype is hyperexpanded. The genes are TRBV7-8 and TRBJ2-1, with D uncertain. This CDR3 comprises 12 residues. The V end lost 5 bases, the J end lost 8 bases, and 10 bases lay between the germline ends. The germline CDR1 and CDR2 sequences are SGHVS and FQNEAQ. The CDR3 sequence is CASSPIQYEQFF. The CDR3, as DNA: TGTGCCAGCAGCCCTATACAATATGAGCAGTTCTTC.

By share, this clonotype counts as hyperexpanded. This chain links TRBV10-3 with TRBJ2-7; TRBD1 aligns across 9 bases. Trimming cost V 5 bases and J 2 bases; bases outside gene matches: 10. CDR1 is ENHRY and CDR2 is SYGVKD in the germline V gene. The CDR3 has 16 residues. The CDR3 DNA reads TGTGCCATCAGTCCTTCCGGGACAGGGAGGACCTACGAGCAGTACTTC. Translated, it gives CAISPSGTGRTYEQYF.

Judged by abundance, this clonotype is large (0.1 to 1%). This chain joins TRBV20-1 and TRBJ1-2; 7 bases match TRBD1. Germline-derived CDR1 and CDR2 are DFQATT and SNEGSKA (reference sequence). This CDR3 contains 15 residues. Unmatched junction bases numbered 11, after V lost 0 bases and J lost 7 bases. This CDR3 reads CSARETQTGLRGYTF. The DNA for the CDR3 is TGCAGTGCTAGAGAGACCCAGACAGGGCTACGTGGCTACACCTTC.

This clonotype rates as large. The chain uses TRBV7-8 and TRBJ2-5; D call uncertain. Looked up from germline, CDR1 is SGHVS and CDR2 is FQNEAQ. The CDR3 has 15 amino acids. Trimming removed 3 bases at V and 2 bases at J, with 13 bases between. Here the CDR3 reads CASSFSPRVQETQYF. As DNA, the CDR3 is TGTGCCAGCAGCTTCTCTCCCCGGGTTCAAGAGACCCAGTACTTC.

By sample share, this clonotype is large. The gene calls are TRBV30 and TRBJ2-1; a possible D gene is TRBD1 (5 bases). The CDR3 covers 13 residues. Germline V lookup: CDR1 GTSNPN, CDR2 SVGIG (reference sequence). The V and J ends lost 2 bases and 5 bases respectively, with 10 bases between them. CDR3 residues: CAWSWQGDNEQFF. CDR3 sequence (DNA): TGTGCCTGGAGTTGGCAGGGCGACAATGAGCAGTTCTTC.

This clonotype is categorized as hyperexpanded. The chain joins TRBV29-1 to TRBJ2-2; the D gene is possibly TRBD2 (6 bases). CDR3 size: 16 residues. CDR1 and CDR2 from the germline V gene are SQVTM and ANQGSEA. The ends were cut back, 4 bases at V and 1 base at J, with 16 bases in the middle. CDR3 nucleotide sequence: TGCAGCGTTGTTGGTGGGGGGATGTGGAACACCGGGGAGCTGTTTTTT. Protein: CSVVGGGMWNTGELFF.